This T cell receptor beta chain was profiled in a study of cytomegalovirus exposure and HLA in healthy donors. Study summary: According to later analysis, the same platform produced the 120 or so validation and several hundred first-cohort repertoires.

Whole-study findings and limits: Altogether, 150 or so TCR beta chains were recorded as cytomegalovirus-associated. Rarity marked most TCR sequences, yet some public TCRs occurred in many donors. The finding came from a later analysis; first-cohort TCR clusters tended to co-occur in the 110 or so validation repertoires.

Turning to this clone: Its antigen is still unknown.

Only in-frame clones appear in the TCRdb table, and some are missing; sequencing was by immunoSEQ multiplex PCR. The data hold 150,000 to 180,000 clones, with roughly 86% observed a single time. The V end was cut by 7 bases, the J end by 1 base, with 7 bases between. This CDR3 comprises 12 residues. Per the germline V gene, CDR1 is MNHEY and CDR2 is SVGAGI. Sequencing was done on a sample of PBMCs. The V gene is TRBV6-5, the J gene TRBJ1-1, with D perhaps matching TRBD1 (6 bases). This TCR was sampled from a human donor in good health. The CDR3 reads CASIRGNTEAFF. Written as DNA, the CDR3 is TGTGCCAGCATCAGGGGGAACACTGAAGCTTTCTTT.